This T cell receptor beta chain was identified during a study of T cell changes during pregnancy in multiple sclerosis. Produced via immunoSEQ multiplex PCR; TCRdb's table is partial and in-frame only. The top ten hold about 4.7% of the sample, which has around 47,000 clones, around 92% seen once. The CDR3 runs to 16 residues. Germline V gene data show CDR1 as LGHNA and CDR2 as YNFKEQ. V lost 4 bases, J lost 4 bases, and 10 bases stayed unmatched. The source is a female donor with multiple sclerosis, enrolled in a pregnancy study. The sample in question was CD8+ T cells from peripheral blood mononuclear cells, obtained in the first trimester of pregnancy. The rearrangement uses TRBV4-2 and TRBJ1-5, with 7 nucleotides matching TRBD1. The CDR3, as DNA: TGTGCCAGCAGCCCCGAAATGACAGGGACGAATCAGCCCCAGCATTTT. Its protein product is CASSPEMTGTNQPQHF.